Listed below are T cell receptor beta chains from one sample, sequenced in a study of tumor and adjacent non-tumor tissue in lung cancer. TCRdb reanalysed the multiplex PCR reads using MiXCR and keeps one entry per CDR3 protein. Found here are about 110,000 distinct CDR3 sequences, roughly 77% of them singletons; the top ten hold 30% to 45%. The source material was lung tumor tissue. The receptors were gathered from a woman aged 55 to 70 with non-small cell lung cancer. The CDR3 runs from the conserved cysteine through the conserved F or W. Fields, in order: clone size, J gene, V gene, D gene, CDR3 DNA, CDR3 protein. D genes are given only for firm matches. A row's size may be missing; if present it is once, few, many or a size class.

size: -; J: TRBJ2-2; V: TRBV6-2/TRBV6-3; D: -; DNA: TGTGCCAACAGTTACACCCAACAGAGGGCCAACACCAGGGAACTGTTTTTT; CDR3: CANSYTQQRANTRELFF
size: many; J: TRBJ2-4; V: TRBV6-2/TRBV6-3; D: TRBD2; DNA: TGTGCCAGCAGCCTCGGGGGAGCGGGACGCGACGTAGCCAAAAACATTCAGTACTTC; CDR3: CASSLGGAGRDVAKNIQYF
size: -; J: TRBJ1-5; V: TRBV4-1; D: -; DNA: TGCGCCAGCAGCCAGGACTCCGACTGTTATCAGCCCCAGCATTTT; CDR3: CASSQDSDCYQPQHF
size: -; J: TRBJ2-5; V: TRBV4-3; D: -; DNA: TGCGCCAGCAGCCGTCACAGGGACTCAAAAGAGACCCAGTACTTC; CDR3: CASSRHRDSKETQYF
size: few; J: TRBJ2-3; V: TRBV6-2/TRBV6-3; D: -; DNA: TGTGCCAGCAGTTACTCCGGGACTACGCAGTATTTT; CDR3: CASSYSGTTQYF
size: -; J: TRBJ2-5; V: TRBV5-1; D: TRBD1; DNA: TGCGCCATCAGCTACTCGACAGGGGACTCTGTAGAGACCCAGTACTTC; CDR3: CAISYSTGDSVETQYF
size: -; J: TRBJ2-5; V: TRBV11-2; D: TRBD2; DNA: TGTGCCAGCAGCTTAGTAGTGGTGGGGGGGTCGGAAGAGACCCAGTACTTC; CDR3: CASSLVVVGGSEETQYF
size: -; J: TRBJ2-7; V: TRBV6-6; D: TRBD1; DNA: TGTGCCAGCAGTCGTCAGACAGGGGGTGACTACGATCAGTACTTC; CDR3: CASSRQTGGDYDQYF
size: -; J: TRBJ2-2; V: TRBV20-1; D: TRBD2; DNA: TGCAGCGCTAGAGAGACTAGCGAGAGTCACACCGGGGAGCTGTTTTTT; CDR3: CSARETSESHTGELFF
size: few; J: TRBJ1-6; V: TRBV11-1; D: -; DNA: TGTGCCGGCAGCATTGTGGCAGCTTCACCCCTCCACTTT; CDR3: CAGSIVAASPLHF
size: many; J: TRBJ2-3; V: TRBV6-5; D: TRBD1; DNA: TGTGCCAGCAGTTATGACAGGGAGAGCACAGATACGCAGTATTTT; CDR3: CASSYDRESTDTQYF
size: -; J: TRBJ1-5; V: TRBV27; D: -; DNA: TGTGCCAGCGGGTCACCAAGCAATCAGCCCCAGCATTTT; CDR3: CASGSPSNQPQHF
size: -; J: TRBJ2-5; V: TRBV29-1; D: -; DNA: TGCAGCGTTGGGCCCTGGGGACAAGAGACCCAGTACTTC; CDR3: CSVGPWGQETQYF
size: -; J: TRBJ2-1; V: TRBV6-1; D: TRBD2; DNA: TGTGCCAGCAGTCGGTGGTCTAGCGGGGGTAGCGGGGGTGAGCAGTTCTTC; CDR3: CASSRWSSGGSGGEQFF
size: many; J: TRBJ2-5; V: TRBV29-1; D: TRBD2; DNA: TGCAGCGTCGCTAAAGCGGGAGACGAGACCCAGTACTTC; CDR3: CSVAKAGDETQYF
size: -; J: TRBJ2-7; V: TRBV20-1; D: -; DNA: TGCAGTGCTAGGGCGGGCTACGAGCAGTATTTC; CDR3: CSARAGYEQYF
size: -; J: TRBJ2-5; V: TRBV10-2; D: -; DNA: TGCGCCATCAGTGACCCACAGCGGGCCCAGTATTTC; CDR3: CAISDPQRAQYF
size: -; J: TRBJ2-3; V: TRBV7-3; D: TRBD1; DNA: TGTGCCAGCAACGGCGGGACAGGGGGCACAGATATGCAGTATTTT; CDR3: CASNGGTGGTDMQYF
size: many; J: TRBJ2-1; V: TRBV12-3/TRBV12-4; D: TRBD2; DNA: TGTGCCAGCAGTTCGCAGGACGGGACTAGCGGGAGATACGTCAATGAGCAGTTCTTC; CDR3: CASSSQDGTSGRYVNEQFF
size: many; J: TRBJ2-7; V: TRBV20-1; D: TRBD1; DNA: TGCAGTGCAGGGACAGGGAGTAACGAGCAGTACTTC; CDR3: CSAGTGSNEQYF
size: -; J: TRBJ2-7; V: TRBV12-3/TRBV12-4; D: -; DNA: TGTGCCAGCAGCCCGTCATGGGGGCAGTACTTC; CDR3: CASSPSWGQYF
size: -; J: TRBJ2-4; V: TRBV29-1; D: -; DNA: TGCAGCGTTGAAGATACCGGGGGAACAGCCAATAACATTCAGTACTTC; CDR3: CSVEDTGGTANNIQYF
size: -; J: TRBJ2-1; V: TRBV11-3; D: -; DNA: TGTACCAGCAACTTAAAGTTGACTAGTGGGAGCCATAATGAGCACTTCTTC; CDR3: CTSNLKLTSGSHNEHFF
size: many; J: TRBJ2-3; V: TRBV20-1; D: -; DNA: TGCAGTGCCACCCCGGTGCAGGGTTCGACAGATACGCAGTATTTT; CDR3: CSATPVQGSTDTQYF
size: medium-sized; J: TRBJ2-5; V: TRBV20-1; D: -; DNA: TGCAGTGCTAGCGGGGCGGGGGACATAGAGACCCAGTACTTC; CDR3: CSASGAGDIETQYF
size: many; J: TRBJ2-1; V: TRBV4-3; D: -; DNA: TGCGCCAGCAGCCGCAGTCGGGCGGGAAGCTACAATGAGCAGTTCTTC; CDR3: CASSRSRAGSYNEQFF
size: -; J: TRBJ2-3; V: TRBV11-1; D: -; DNA: TGTGACAGCAGCCCTAACGCGGATACGCAGTATTTT; CDR3: CDSSPNADTQYF
size: -; J: TRBJ1-6; V: TRBV10-2; D: -; DNA: TGCGCCAGCAGTGCAATCCAGGATGGCGATTCACCCCCCCACTTT; CDR3: CASSAIQDGDSPPHF
size: many; J: TRBJ1-5; V: TRBV11-2; D: -; DNA: TGTGCCAGCAGCTTAAAGCGCGGTGGCAATCAGCCCCAGCATTTT; CDR3: CASSLKRGGNQPQHF
size: -; J: TRBJ1-1; V: TRBV28; D: -; DNA: TGTGCCAGCAGATCTAACACGGGCCTCATCCCAGCTTTCTTT; CDR3: CASRSNTGLIPAFF
size: -; J: TRBJ2-2; V: TRBV4-3; D: TRBD2; DNA: TGCGCCAGCAGCCTCACCCGGGGAGGGGCCAGCGGGGAGCTGTTTTTT; CDR3: CASSLTRGGASGELFF
size: -; J: TRBJ2-1; V: TRBV6-2/TRBV6-3; D: -; DNA: TGTGCCAGCAGCAAGCGAGACAGTTCCTACAATGAGCACTTCTTC; CDR3: CASSKRDSSYNEHFF
size: once; J: TRBJ2-3; V: TRBV11-2; D: -; DNA: TGTGTCAGTAACATAACAGATACGGAGTATTTT; CDR3: CVSNITDTEYF
size: -; J: TRBJ1-2; V: TRBV6-2/TRBV6-3; D: -; DNA: TGTGCCAGCCGCTCGCTCCGAAAGGAGGGCTACACCTTC; CDR3: CASRSLRKEGYTF
size: -; J: TRBJ1-1; V: TRBV4-2; D: -; DNA: TGTGGCAGCAGTCAAGATTCCCCTGAAGCTTCCTTT; CDR3: CGSSQDSPEASF
size: once; J: TRBJ2-1; V: TRBV28; D: -; DNA: TGTGCCAGCAGTAGTAGTGGGCCCGATTACAATGAGCAGTTCTTC; CDR3: CASSSSGPDYNEQFF
size: -; J: TRBJ2-3; V: TRBV20-1; D: -; DNA: -; CDR3: CSATPGGVGTGTQYF
size: -; J: TRBJ2-5; V: TRBV4-3; D: -; DNA: TGCGCTAGCAGCCGTCACCGGGACTCACAAGAGACCCACTACTTC; CDR3: CASSRHRDSQETHYF
size: -; J: TRBJ2-7; V: TRBV7-9; D: -; DNA: TGTGCCAGCAGCCGACAGGACATCACCTACGAGCAGTACTTC; CDR3: CASSRQDITYEQYF
size: -; J: TRBJ2-1; V: TRBV7-2; D: -; DNA: TGTGCCAGCAGCTTACGGGGGAACAATGAGCAGTTCTTC; CDR3: CASSLRGNNEQFF
size: -; J: TRBJ1-1; V: TRBV11-2; D: -; DNA: TGTGCCAGCGGCTTAGGAGTAGGTTACACTGAAGCTTTCTTT; CDR3: CASGLGVGYTEAFF
size: -; J: TRBJ2-5; V: TRBV28; D: -; DNA: TGTGCCAGAAGCCTCGCTTCAGCGGGAGAGACCCAGTACTTC; CDR3: CARSLASAGETQYF
size: -; J: TRBJ2-1; V: TRBV5-1; D: -; DNA: TGCGCCAGCAGCTTGACATGCAACAATGAGCAGTTCTTC; CDR3: CASSLTCNNEQFF
size: -; J: TRBJ2-2; V: TRBV18; D: -; DNA: TGTGTCAGCTCACCACGGACAGTGAACACCGGGGAGCTGTTTTTT; CDR3: CVSSPRTVNTGELFF
size: -; J: TRBJ1-1; V: TRBV4-1; D: -; DNA: TGCACCAGCAACAAAGTTGGGAATATGAACACTGAAGCTTTCTTT; CDR3: CTSNKVGNMNTEAFF
size: many; J: TRBJ2-7; V: TRBV14; D: TRBD2; DNA: TGTGCCAGCAGCCGAGCCCCTGGACTAGCCCCCTACGAGCAGTACTTC; CDR3: CASSRAPGLAPYEQYF
size: many; J: TRBJ1-6; V: TRBV5-6; D: TRBD1; DNA: TGTGCCAGCAGTCAAAAAGGGGGACAGAGTTTGACACCCCTCCACTTT; CDR3: CASSQKGGQSLTPLHF
size: -; J: TRBJ1-5; V: TRBV28; D: -; DNA: TGTGCCAGCAGAACTGACGGTCACTTAATCAGCCCCCAGCATTTT; CDR3: CASRTDGHLISPQHF
size: many; J: TRBJ2-5; V: TRBV20-1; D: TRBD2; DNA: TGCAGTGCCCGAGGGACTAGCGGGAGAGGAAAGACCCAGTACTTC; CDR3: CSARGTSGRGKTQYF
size: -; J: TRBJ1-5; V: TRBV20-1; D: -; DNA: TGCAGTGATAGAGAATCTAGGGCAGGTTCTAGCAATCAGCCCCAGCTTTTT; CDR3: CSDRESRAGSSNQPQLF
size: -; J: TRBJ2-1; V: TRBV11-2; D: TRBD2; DNA: TGTGCCAGCAGCTTAGATATCGGGAGGGGCGATGAGCAGTTCTTC; CDR3: CASSLDIGRGDEQFF
size: -; J: TRBJ2-1; V: TRBV20-1; D: -; DNA: TGCAGTGCTAGATGGGACCAATACGATGAGCAATTCTTC; CDR3: CSARWDQYDEQFF
size: -; J: TRBJ2-7; V: TRBV11-3; D: -; DNA: TGTGCTAGCAGCTTGGATACGGGAACCTACGAGCAGCACTTC; CDR3: CASSLDTGTYEQHF
size: -; J: TRBJ2-2; V: TRBV11-2; D: -; DNA: TGTGTCAGCAGCTTAGTACTGGTGGCGCACACCGGGGAGCTGTTTTTT; CDR3: CVSSLVLVAHTGELFF